The 27 T cell receptor beta chains reported below all come from one sample, sequenced in a study of T-cell memory formation after mild COVID-19. TCRdb reprocessed the 5' RACE reads via MiXCR and lists one record per CDR3 protein. This table holds about 360,000 distinct CDR3 sequences, around 14% found once. The sequenced sample was PBMCs or a T cell subset sorted from them (not recorded which). The receptors stem from a man younger than 30 who had mild COVID-19 (a few samples of this study predate the infection). Cell type and time point are not known.

The chain recombines TRBV19 with TRBJ2-5; weak D call: TRBD1 (6 bases). Trimming shortened V by 2 bases and J by 1 base, and 17 bases separated the two germline ends. This CDR3 comprises 17 residues. CDR1 is LNHDA, CDR2 SQIVND, per germline (reference sequence). CDR3 protein: CASSIPDRLGSQETQYF. The CDR3 DNA follows: TGTGCCAGTAGTATACCGGACAGATTGGGGTCCCAAGAGACCCAGTACTTC.

The chain carries TRBV24-1 and TRBJ2-3; TRBD1 or TRBD2 may be the D gene (5 bases each). Per the germline V gene, CDR1 is KGHDR and CDR2 is SFDVKD. This CDR3 spans 14 amino acids. V gave up 0 bases and J gave up 4 bases, with 7 bases separating them. The CDR3 DNA reads TGTGCCACCAGTGATTTGAGGGGACCAGATACGCAGTATTTT. This codes for CATSDLRGPDTQYF.

This rearrangement joins TRBV7-2 to TRBJ1-3; D not resolved. Deletions cut 2 bases from V and 0 bases from J, with 8 bases between. The CDR3 is 15 residues long. Germline CDR1 reads SGHTA; CDR2 reads FQGNSA. CDR3 DNA sequence: TGTGCCAGCAGCTTAAGTACAGTCTCTGGAAACACCATATATTTT. Its protein product is CASSLSTVSGNTIYF.

This clonotype appeared a few times. The chain uses TRBV29-1 and TRBJ1-1; maybe TRBD1 (6 bases). Germline CDR1 SQVTM, CDR2 ANQGSEA. The CDR3 spans 15 residues. The V end lost 1 base, the J end lost 4 bases, and 16 bases lay between the germline ends. CDR3 loop: CSVEGVQGSSTEAFF. As DNA, the CDR3 is TGCAGCGTTGAAGGGGTACAGGGCTCGTCCACTGAAGCTTTCTTT.

This clonotype was seen ten or more times. The chain employs TRBV9 and TRBJ1-6, with a tentative D call TRBD1 (6 bases). The CDR3 is 13 residues long. V was trimmed by 6 bases and J by 11 bases, leaving 15 bases between them. CDR1 and CDR2 (germline): SGDLS, YYNGEE. The DNA for the CDR3 is TGTGCCAGCACTATTACAGGGTCTACACCCCTCCACTTT. This translates into CASTITGSTPLHF.

This clonotype has more than one count but fewer than ten. CDR3 protein: CASGTGASTYF. The CDR3 bases are TGTGCCAGCGGAACAGGGGCCTCTACGTACTTC. J is TRBJ2-5 and V is TRBV12-3 or TRBV12-4; TRBD1 aligns across 7 bases. The CDR3 sequence is 11 residues long. V trimming: 8 bases; J trimming: 13 bases; junction bases outside the gene matches: 10.

The sample holds many counts of this clonotype. The chain uses TRBV4-3 and TRBJ1-1; the match to TRBD1 covers 10 bases. V lost 4 bases to trimming and J lost 1 base; unmatched junction nucleotides: 15. Germline CDR1 is LGHNA and CDR2 is YSLEER. The CDR3 is 19 amino acids. Here the CDR3 DNA reads TGCGCCAGCAGCCCACACTCTGGGGGACAGGGGTACTCGAACACTGAAGCTTTCTTT. This codes for CASSPHSGGQGYSNTEAFF.

The rearrangement joins TRBV12-3 or TRBV12-4 to TRBJ1-2, with a tentative D call TRBD1 (5 bases). The CDR3 spans 13 residues. V was clipped by 3 bases and J by 4 bases, with 9 bases between them. DNA of the CDR3: TGTGCCAGCAGTTTGCGGAGGGGCTATGGCTACACCTTC. Residues: CASSLRRGYGYTF.

This clonotype has more than one count but fewer than ten. The chain recombines TRBV18 with TRBJ2-1; D is undetermined. The CDR3 contains 14 residues. Germline V lookup: CDR1 KGHSH, CDR2 LQKENI. V lost 1 base and J lost 7, with 11 bases in between. CDR3 DNA: TGTGCCAGCTCACCACTAAGCTCGACTAATGAGCAGTTCTTC. Translating gives CASSPLSSTNEQFF.

The rearrangement links TRBV20-1 to TRBJ2-1; the D gene is possibly TRBD1 (5 bases). The CDR3 contains 12 residues. From germline, CDR1 is DFQATT and CDR2 SNEGSKA (reference sequence). Trimming took off 5 bases at V and 7 bases at J, with 12 bases between the two ends. The CDR3 sequence is CSAATDQNEQFF. In DNA form, the CDR3 reads TGCAGTGCTGCGACAGACCAGAATGAGCAGTTCTTC.

This clonotype showed up just a few times. The J gene is TRBJ2-7, the V gene TRBV5-1; 7 bases fit TRBD1. The germline V gene has CDR1 SGHRS and CDR2 YFSETQ. The CDR3 totals 14 residues. The V and J ends lost 0 bases and 3 bases, in that order; junction bases with no gene match: 3. The CDR3 reads CASSLAPGGYEQYV. The DNA for the CDR3 is TGCGCCAGCAGCTTGGCCCCAGGGGGCTACGAGCAGTACGTC.

The chain couples TRBV7-9 to TRBJ1-2; 8 nucleotides match TRBD1. V was pared by 2 bases and J by 2 bases, with 4 bases of the junction left unmatched. Germline lookup yields CDR1 SEHNR and CDR2 FQNEAQ (reference sequence). The CDR3 length is 15 residues. CDR3 residues: CASSLSGGANYGYTF. The CDR3 DNA reads as TGTGCCAGCAGCTTATCAGGGGGCGCAAACTATGGCTACACCTTC.

This clonotype appeared a few times. The rearrangement joins TRBV5-1 to TRBJ2-5; D is ambiguous. CDR3 size: 15 residues. In germline, CDR1 is SGHRS, CDR2 YFSETQ. V was trimmed by 0 bases and J by 4 bases, leaving 13 bases between them. The CDR3 is CASSLETKGGETQYF. CDR3 nucleotides: TGCGCCAGCAGCTTGGAGACAAAGGGTGGAGAGACCCAGTACTTC. The variable domain in full, completed from reference TRBV5-1 and TRBJ2-5, reads KAGVTQTPRYLIKTRGQQVTLSCSPISGHRSVSWYQQTPGQGLQFLFEYFSETQRNKGNFPGRFSGRQFSNSRSEMNVSTLELGDSALYLCASSLETKGGETQYFGPGTRLLVL.

The chain links TRBV28 to TRBJ1-5; D gene ambiguous. CDR3 length equals 12 residues. CDR1 and CDR2 (germline): MDHEN, SYDVKM. Trimming left V 8 bases short and J 6 bases short, with 11 bases between. The CDR3 is CASGWSGQPQHF. Written as DNA, the CDR3 is TGTGCCAGCGGATGGTCGGGTCAGCCCCAGCATTTT.

This clonotype was counted a few times. V gene TRBV4-1 combines with J gene TRBJ2-3; the match to TRBD1 covers 9 bases. The germline V gene has CDR1 MGHRA and CDR2 YSYEKL. This CDR3 has 18 residues. With V trimmed by 0 bases and J by 6 bases, 13 bases remained unmatched. In nucleotides, the CDR3 is TGCGCCAGCAGCCAAGATAGCCCGGGACAGGGCTCGTGGGATACGCAGTATTTT. Translating it yields CASSQDSPGQGSWDTQYF.

This clonotype was picked up a small number of times. This sequence joins TRBV29-1 and TRBJ2-2, with TRBD1 identical over 7 bases. Trimming removed 6 bases from V and 0 bases from J; junction bases left unmatched: 4. Germline V gene data show CDR1 as SQVTM and CDR2 as ANQGSEA. The CDR3 runs 14 residues. This CDR3 is CSVTGTANTGELFF. The DNA for the CDR3 is TGCAGCGTGACCGGGACAGCGAACACCGGGGAGCTGTTTTTT.

This rearrangement joins TRBV11-2 to TRBJ2-7; TRBD1 might be the D (5 bases). The CDR3 consists of 14 residues. Trimming cost V 8 bases and J 6 bases, with 20 bases left between them. Germline lookup yields CDR1 SGHAT and CDR2 FQNNGV. This chain's CDR3 is CASQTSVGQGEQYV. In DNA form, the CDR3 reads TGTGCCAGCCAAACCTCCGTGGGTCAGGGCGAGCAGTACGTC.

There are many counts of this clonotype. V gene TRBV5-5 combines with J gene TRBJ2-3, with D unresolved. V was pared by 0 bases and J by 8 bases, with 10 bases between. The CDR3 has 13 residues. Germline values: CDR1 SGHKS, CDR2 YYEKEE (reference sequence). CDR3 loop: CASSLGLAGTQYF. The CDR3 region has the DNA TGTGCCAGCAGCTTGGGGCTCGCTGGTACGCAGTATTTT.

J is TRBJ2-3 and V is TRBV12-3 or TRBV12-4; D unclear. V was pared by 1 base and J by 4 bases, with 9 bases between. The CDR3 contains 14 residues. In DNA form, the CDR3 reads TGTGCCAGCAGTTTAGTAGCACTCCCAGATACGCAGTATTTT. This translates into CASSLVALPDTQYF.

This clonotype was counted between two and nine times. The chain has TRBV4-1 and TRBJ1-2; D perhaps matches TRBD1 (5 bases). Germline lookup yields CDR1 MGHRA and CDR2 YSYEKL. Deletions cut 4 bases from V and 5 bases from J, with 17 bases between. This CDR3 contains 15 residues. The CDR3 nucleotides read TGCGCCAGCAGCCCCAAGGGACGGACGCGGTATGGCTACACCTTC. This gives the protein CASSPKGRTRYGYTF.

The chain has TRBV12-3 or TRBV12-4 and TRBJ2-1, with TRBD2 matching 11 bases. The CDR3 covers 14 residues. V lost 8 bases, J lost 7 bases, and 7 bases stayed unmatched. CDR3 residues: CASGSGGEGNEQFF. CDR3 in DNA: TGTGCCAGCGGTAGCGGGGGGGAAGGGAATGAGCAGTTCTTC.

This clonotype was counted a few times. The rearrangement joins TRBV9 to TRBJ2-5; 7 bases match TRBD2. The CDR3 sequence is 15 residues long. Germline loops: CDR1 SGDLS, CDR2 YYNGEE. With V trimmed by 3 bases and J by 1 base, 6 bases remained unmatched. For the CDR3, the DNA is TGTGCCAGCAGCGCAGTTCCGGGGGGCCAAGAGACCCAGTACTTC. It translates to CASSAVPGGQETQYF.

This clonotype appeared many times. V is TRBV4-2 and J is TRBJ2-1; 7 bases are shared with TRBD2. Germline CDR1 and CDR2: LGHNA and YNFKEQ. J gave up 4 bases and V 0 bases, and 6 bases lay outside the gene matches. The CDR3 has 16 residues. The CDR3 reads CASSQDDGGTYNEQFF. CDR3 nucleotide sequence: TGTGCCAGCAGCCAAGATGACGGGGGGACGTACAATGAGCAGTTCTTC.

The chain links TRBV7-9 to TRBJ1-1; unclear D gene. The CDR3 extends over 15 amino acids. V was shortened by 2 bases and J by 7 bases, with 17 bases between the two germline ends. Germline V gives CDR1 SEHNR, CDR2 FQNEAQ (reference sequence). The CDR3 DNA is TGTGCCAGCAGCTTACCATACTGGGCTGATTATGAAGCTTTCTTT. Amino acid sequence: CASSLPYWADYEAFF.

This clonotype was detected a few times. J is TRBJ2-5 and V is TRBV7-9; D gene unclear. Germline V gene lookup returns CDR1 SEHNR and CDR2 FQNEAQ (reference sequence). With 7 bases removed from V and 2 bases from J, the gap between germline ends came to 14 bases. The CDR3 is 14 amino acids. Here the CDR3 reads CASTPWAEQETQYF. The CDR3 DNA reads TGTGCCAGCACCCCTTGGGCGGAGCAAGAGACCCAGTACTTC.

The chain has TRBV20-1 and TRBJ2-3; 14 positions agree with TRBD2. The CDR3 has 18 amino acids. V trimming: 8 bases; J trimming: 0 bases; junction bases outside the gene matches: 13. Germline V gene data show CDR1 as DFQATT and CDR2 as SNEGSKA (reference sequence). Written as DNA, the CDR3 is TGCAGTTTTTCCGGGACTAGCGGGGGAAGTCTTAGCACAGATACGCAGTATTTT. It specifies CSFSGTSGGSLSTDTQYF.

There are a few counts of this clonotype. J is TRBJ1-1 and V is TRBV4-2, with D unclear. This CDR3 contains 15 residues. In germline, CDR1 is LGHNA, CDR2 YNFKEQ. Trimming left V 4 bases short and J 1 base short, with 13 bases between. The CDR3 loop is CASSPMPLGNTEAFF. The CDR3 region has the DNA TGTGCCAGCAGCCCAATGCCGCTGGGGAACACTGAAGCTTTCTTT.